This record covers a single T cell receptor beta chain. Its ends do not fully match the called genes, so a read error is possible. Per the authors' pipeline: Scientists estimated how many nucleated cells there were by amplifying reference gene primers. TCRdb's copy holds only in-frame clones and misses some; the assay was immunoSEQ multiplex PCR. Clonal size and the V and J genes are those of that table, whereas D and trimming came from the DNA. The table includes about 87,000 clones, 80% to 95% detected once. This record belongs to a study of blood T cell repertoires in COVID-19. Study-level information: The cDNA or gDNA used as material had been derived from T cells, B-cell-depleted T cells, or PBMCs.

Seattle patients were enrolled while actively infected and followed longitudinally. CDR1 and CDR2 from the germline V gene are KGHDR and SFDVKD. CDR3 size: 13 residues. The chain employs TRBV24-1 and TRBJ1-5; the D is unclear. The TCR originated in a man younger than 35 with COVID-19, enrolled during active disease. Sequenced sample: peripheral blood. CDR3 region: CATSDSSSQPQHF. The DNA of the CDR3 is TGTGCCACCAGTGATTCTAGCAGTCAGCCCCAGCATTTT.